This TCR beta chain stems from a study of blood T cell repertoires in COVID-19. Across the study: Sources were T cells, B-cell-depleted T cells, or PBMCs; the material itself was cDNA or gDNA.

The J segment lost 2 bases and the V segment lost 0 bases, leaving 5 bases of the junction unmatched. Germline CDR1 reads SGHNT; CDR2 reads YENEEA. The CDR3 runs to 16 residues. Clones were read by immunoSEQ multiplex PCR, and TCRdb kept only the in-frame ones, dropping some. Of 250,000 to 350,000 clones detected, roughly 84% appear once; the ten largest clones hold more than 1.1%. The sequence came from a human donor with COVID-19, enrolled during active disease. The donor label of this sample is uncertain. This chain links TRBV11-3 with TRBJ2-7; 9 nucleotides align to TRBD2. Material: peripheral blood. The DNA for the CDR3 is TGTGCCAGCAGCTTAGAGCGCGGGGGGGGTACCTACGAGCAGTACTTC. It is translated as CASSLERGGGTYEQYF.